Sequencing of this T cell receptor beta chain was carried out in a study of blood T cell repertoires in COVID-19. In the original workflow: Nucleated cell counts were estimated from reference gene primer amplification. Libraries were prepared by immunoSEQ multiplex PCR; TCRdb keeps only in-frame clonotypes and omits some of them. V, J and clone size derive from that table, while D and trimming were established from the DNA sequence. The table lists roughly 450,000 clones, 90% of them singletons. This clone has only one observation. The CDR3 covers 14 residues. Germline assignment: CDR1 MDHEN and CDR2 SYDVKM. J was trimmed by 6 bases and V by 3 bases; bases with no gene match: 7. The participants were between about 18 and 90 years old and came from under 25 US areas. Either two negative PCRs, clearance, or symptom resolution qualified Cohort 3 donors as recovered.

The sequenced sample consisted of PBMCs or T cells enriched from blood (not recorded which). The V and J genes are TRBV28 and TRBJ1-1; 7 bases map to TRBD1. This receptor was taken from a man between 18 and 29 years old who had recovered from COVID-19. CDR3: CASSFIQGRAEAFF. Written as DNA, the CDR3 is TGTGCCAGCAGTTTTATACAGGGGCGGGCTGAAGCTTTCTTT.